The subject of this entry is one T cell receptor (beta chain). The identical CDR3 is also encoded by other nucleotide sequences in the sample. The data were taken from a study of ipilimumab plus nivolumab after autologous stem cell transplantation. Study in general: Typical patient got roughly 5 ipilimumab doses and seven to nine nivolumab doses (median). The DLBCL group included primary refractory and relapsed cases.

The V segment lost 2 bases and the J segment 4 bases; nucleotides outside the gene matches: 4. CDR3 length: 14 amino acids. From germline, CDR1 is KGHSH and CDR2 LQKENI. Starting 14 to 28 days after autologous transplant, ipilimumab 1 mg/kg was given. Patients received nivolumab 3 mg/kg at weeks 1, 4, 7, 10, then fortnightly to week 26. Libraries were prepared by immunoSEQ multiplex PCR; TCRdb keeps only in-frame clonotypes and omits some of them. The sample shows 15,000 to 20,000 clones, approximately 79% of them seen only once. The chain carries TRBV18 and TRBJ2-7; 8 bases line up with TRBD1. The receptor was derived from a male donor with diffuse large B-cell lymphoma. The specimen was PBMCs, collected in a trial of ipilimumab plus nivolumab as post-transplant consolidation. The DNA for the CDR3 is TGTGCCAGCTCACCAAGGACAGGGAAGTACGAGCAGTACTTC. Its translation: CASSPRTGKYEQYF.